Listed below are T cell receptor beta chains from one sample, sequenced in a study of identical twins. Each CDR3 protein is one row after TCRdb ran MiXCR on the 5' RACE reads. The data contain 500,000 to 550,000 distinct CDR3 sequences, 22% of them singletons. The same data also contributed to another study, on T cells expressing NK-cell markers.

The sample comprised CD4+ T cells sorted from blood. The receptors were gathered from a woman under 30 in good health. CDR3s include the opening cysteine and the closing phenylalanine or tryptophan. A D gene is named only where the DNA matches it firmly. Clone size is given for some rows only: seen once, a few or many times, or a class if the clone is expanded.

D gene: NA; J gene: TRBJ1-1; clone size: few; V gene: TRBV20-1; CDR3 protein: CSAISTANTEAFF
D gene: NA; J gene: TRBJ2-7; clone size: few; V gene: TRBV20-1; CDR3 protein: CSARDLHTTHEQYF
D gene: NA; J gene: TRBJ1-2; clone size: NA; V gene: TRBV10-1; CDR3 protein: CASSRTVDGYTF
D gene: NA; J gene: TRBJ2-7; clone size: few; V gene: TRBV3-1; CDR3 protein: CASSQGGGTYEQYF
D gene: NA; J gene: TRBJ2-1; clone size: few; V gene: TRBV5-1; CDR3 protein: CASSFFGDNEQFF
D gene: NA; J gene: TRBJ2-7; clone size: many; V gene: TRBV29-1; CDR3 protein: CSVNSGEQYF
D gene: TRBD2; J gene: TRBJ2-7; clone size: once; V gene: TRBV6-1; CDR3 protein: CASTASGRAVEQYF
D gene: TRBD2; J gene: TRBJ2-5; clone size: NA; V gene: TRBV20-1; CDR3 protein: CSARGRGSGGEQETQYF
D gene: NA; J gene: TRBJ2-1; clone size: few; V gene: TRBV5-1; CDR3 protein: CASSLGSFSSYNEQFF
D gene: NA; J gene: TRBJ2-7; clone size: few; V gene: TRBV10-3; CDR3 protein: CAISADQGAPYEQYF
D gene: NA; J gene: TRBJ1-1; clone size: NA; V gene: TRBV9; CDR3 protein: CASSVRPMNTEAFF
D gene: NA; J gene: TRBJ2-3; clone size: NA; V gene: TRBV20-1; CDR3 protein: CSAPASLITDTQYF
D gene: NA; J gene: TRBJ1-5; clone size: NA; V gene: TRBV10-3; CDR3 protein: CATREYSNQPQHF
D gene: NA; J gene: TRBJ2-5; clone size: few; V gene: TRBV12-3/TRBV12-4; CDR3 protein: CASSLGGWEETQYF
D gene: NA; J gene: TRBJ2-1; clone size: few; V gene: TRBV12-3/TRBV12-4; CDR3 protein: CATKGQPGNEQFF
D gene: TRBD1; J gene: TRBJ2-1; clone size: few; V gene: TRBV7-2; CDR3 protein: CASRPPGTATYNEQFF
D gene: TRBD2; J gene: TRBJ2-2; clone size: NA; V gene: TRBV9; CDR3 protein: CASSPTRGGLSTGELFF
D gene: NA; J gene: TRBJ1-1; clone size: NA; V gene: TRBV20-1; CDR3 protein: CSASQANTEAFF
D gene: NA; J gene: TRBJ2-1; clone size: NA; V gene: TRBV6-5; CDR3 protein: CASSSRFGTYNEQFF
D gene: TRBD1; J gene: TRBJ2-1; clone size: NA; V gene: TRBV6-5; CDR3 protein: CASRYPGQVGEQFF
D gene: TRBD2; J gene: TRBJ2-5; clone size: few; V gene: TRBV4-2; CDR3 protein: CASSLGGSGGQETQYF
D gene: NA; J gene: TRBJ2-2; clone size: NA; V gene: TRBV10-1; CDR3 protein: CASRSSLATGELFF
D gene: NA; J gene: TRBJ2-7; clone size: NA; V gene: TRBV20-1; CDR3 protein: CSARVQGPSSYEQYF
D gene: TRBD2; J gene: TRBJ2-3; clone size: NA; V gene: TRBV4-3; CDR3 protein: CASSARTSGNTDTQYF
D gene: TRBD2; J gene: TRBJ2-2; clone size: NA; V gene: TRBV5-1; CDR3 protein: CASSLKRGPYTGELFF
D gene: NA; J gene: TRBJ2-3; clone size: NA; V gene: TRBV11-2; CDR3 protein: CASSAPGRGPHSTDTQYF
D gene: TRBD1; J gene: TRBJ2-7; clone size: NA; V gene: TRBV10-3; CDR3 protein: CAISGTGVNEQYF
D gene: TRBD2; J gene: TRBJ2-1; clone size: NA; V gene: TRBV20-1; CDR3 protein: CSAQRGANEQFF
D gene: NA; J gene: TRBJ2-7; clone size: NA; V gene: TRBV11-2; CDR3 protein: CASTHYLGVAAYLEQYF
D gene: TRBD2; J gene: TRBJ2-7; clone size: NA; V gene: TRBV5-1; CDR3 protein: CASSLGAGVTEQYF
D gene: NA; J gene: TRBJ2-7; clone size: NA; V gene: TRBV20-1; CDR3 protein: CSALGRVSPEQYF
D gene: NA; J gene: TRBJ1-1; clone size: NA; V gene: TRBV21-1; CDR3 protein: CASSRWIPGQGNTEAFF
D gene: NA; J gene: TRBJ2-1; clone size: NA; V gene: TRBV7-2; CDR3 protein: CASSFWGEQFF
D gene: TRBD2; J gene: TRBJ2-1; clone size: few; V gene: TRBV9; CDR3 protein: CASSLQGGTSIYEQFF
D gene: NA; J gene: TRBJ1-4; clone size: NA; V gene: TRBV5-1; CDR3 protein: CASRAGEEKLFF
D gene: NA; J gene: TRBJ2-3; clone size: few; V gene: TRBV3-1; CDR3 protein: CASSRRDFTDTQYF
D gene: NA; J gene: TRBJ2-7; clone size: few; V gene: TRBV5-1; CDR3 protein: CASSLRHATLYEQYF
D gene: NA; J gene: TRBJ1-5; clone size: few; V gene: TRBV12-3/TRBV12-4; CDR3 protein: CASSLARGAPQHF
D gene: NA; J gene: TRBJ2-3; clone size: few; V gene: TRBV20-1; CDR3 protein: CSASTAFTDTQYF
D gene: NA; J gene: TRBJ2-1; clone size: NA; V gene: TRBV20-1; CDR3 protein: CSARRGRTSSYNEQFF
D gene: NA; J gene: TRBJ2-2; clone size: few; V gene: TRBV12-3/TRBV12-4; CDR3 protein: CASSLRTWGTGELFF
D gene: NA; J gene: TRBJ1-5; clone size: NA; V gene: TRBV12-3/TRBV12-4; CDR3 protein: CASRRRLMPQHF
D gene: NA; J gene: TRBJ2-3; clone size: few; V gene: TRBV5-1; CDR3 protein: CASSVGQSTDTQYF
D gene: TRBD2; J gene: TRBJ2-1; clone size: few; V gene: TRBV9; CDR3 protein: CASSGTSLTYNEQFF
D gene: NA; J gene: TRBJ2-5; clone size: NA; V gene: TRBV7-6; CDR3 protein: CASSPTKETQYF
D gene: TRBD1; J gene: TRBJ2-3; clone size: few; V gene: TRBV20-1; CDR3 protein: CSARSQGVSSTDTQYF
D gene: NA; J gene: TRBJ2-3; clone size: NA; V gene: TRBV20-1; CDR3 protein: CSVARSAGYTQYF
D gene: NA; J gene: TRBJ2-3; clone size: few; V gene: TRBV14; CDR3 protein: CASSPRNTDTQYF
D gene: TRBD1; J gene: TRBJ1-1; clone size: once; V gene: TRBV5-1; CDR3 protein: CASRNRQGANTEAFF
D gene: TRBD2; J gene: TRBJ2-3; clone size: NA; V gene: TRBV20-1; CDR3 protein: CSARPMGLAGGLADTQYF
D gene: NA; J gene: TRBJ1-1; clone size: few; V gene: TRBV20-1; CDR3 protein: CSARGGRGWNTEAFF
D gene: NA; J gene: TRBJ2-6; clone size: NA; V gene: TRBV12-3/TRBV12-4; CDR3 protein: CASSLFYSGANVLTF
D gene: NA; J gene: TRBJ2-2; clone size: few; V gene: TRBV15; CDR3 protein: CATSTTPNTGELFF
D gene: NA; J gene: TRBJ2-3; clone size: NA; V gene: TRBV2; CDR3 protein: CASSDSLTDTQYF
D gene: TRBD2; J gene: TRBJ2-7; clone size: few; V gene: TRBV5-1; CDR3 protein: CASSAGGRAGYEQYF
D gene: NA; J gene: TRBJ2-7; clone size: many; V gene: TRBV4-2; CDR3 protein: CASSQPRASGYDTYEQYF
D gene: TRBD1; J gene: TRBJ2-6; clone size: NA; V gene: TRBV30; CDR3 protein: CAWHRDRGRSGANVLTF
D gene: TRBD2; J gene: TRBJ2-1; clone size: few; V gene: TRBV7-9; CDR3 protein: CASTPRGTRRYNEQFF
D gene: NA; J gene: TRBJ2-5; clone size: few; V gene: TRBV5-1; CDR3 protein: CASSQIQGEKTQYF
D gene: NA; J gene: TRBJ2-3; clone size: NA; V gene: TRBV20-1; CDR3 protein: CSARRGSSTDTQYF